This TCR beta chain is drawn from a study of human T cells and chemical hapten exposure. Study background: A 2 cm by 2 cm inner upper arm patch received 2% DPC for sensitization. Patients additionally received therapeutic doses of diphenylcyclopropenone on the scalp once a week, and this continued throughout the approximately 25-week study. Reading of the patch tests, which applied 0.01% DPC to the upper back, occurred at 6 days.

Whole-study results and caveats: The number of TCRs over 1 in 1000 frequency stayed unchanged after DPC.

The CDR3 covers 15 residues. Germline CDR1 SGHTA, CDR2 FQGNSA. Trimming cost V 6 bases and J 3 bases, with 15 bases left between them. This sample's time point: patch test 1, 2 weeks after DPC sensitization. Regarding treatment: therapeutic diphenylcyclopropenone sensitization with weekly scalp DPC. MiXCR was run by TCRdb on the RACE reads, yielding one entry per CDR3 protein. The profile shows approximately 82,000 distinct CDR3 sequences, over 9.5% of them singletons. This clonotype was seen more than once but under ten times. No antigen is known for it. The gene calls are TRBV7-2 and TRBJ1-3, with D possibly being TRBD1 (5 bases). Sequencing was performed on whole blood, taken in connection with sensitization to the hapten diphenylcyclopropenone (DPC). The clonotype was recovered from a man aged 35 to 55 with alopecia areata. Some clones in this sample may be carry-over from other donors' samples. CDR3: CASSIKAGSGNTIYF. The CDR3, as DNA: TGTGCCAGCAGTATCAAGGCAGGGAGTGGAAACACCATATATTTT.